Each of the 2 T cell receptor beta chains below was sequenced from the same sample in a study of cytomegalovirus exposure and HLA in healthy donors. PCR primers comprised 60 Vbeta and 13 Jbeta primers. Sequenced by immunoSEQ multiplex PCR; TCRdb stores in-frame clones only, minus some. In total, the table holds about 70,000 clones. Sequencing was performed on PBMCs. These receptors were obtained from a female donor in good health and CMV-seropositive.

The V call is TRBV5-1, the J call TRBJ2-1; a possible D gene is TRBD2 (6 bases). The V end was cut by 5 bases, the J end by 3 bases, with 12 bases between. The CDR3 consists of 14 residues. Germline CDR1 is SGHRS and CDR2 is YFSETQ. The CDR3 loop reads CASSISGGYNEQFF. CDR3 DNA sequence: TGCGCCAGCAGTATTAGCGGAGGCTACAATGAGCAGTTCTTC.

The CDR3, as DNA: TGTGCCAGCATTGGACACTACGACAATGAGCAGTTCTTC. It yields the protein CASIGHYDNEQFF. The rearrangement uses TRBV27 and TRBJ2-1, with a possible D match to TRBD1 (5 bases). The germline CDR1 and CDR2 sequences are MNHEY and SMNVEV (reference sequence). This CDR3 comprises 13 residues. Trimming removed 7 bases from V and 5 bases from J, with 12 bases in between.